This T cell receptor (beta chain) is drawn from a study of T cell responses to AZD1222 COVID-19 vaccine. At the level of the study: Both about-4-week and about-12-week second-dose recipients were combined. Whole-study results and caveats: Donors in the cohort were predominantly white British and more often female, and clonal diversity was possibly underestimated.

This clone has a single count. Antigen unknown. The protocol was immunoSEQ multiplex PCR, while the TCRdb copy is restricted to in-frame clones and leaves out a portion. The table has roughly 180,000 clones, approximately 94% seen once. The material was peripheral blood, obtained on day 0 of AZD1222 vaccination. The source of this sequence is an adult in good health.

CDR3 sequence: CASSLRGPSSYEQYF. Here the CDR3 DNA reads TGTGCCAGCAGTTTGAGAGGGCCAAGCTCCTACGAGCAGTACTTC. The chain employs TRBV27 and TRBJ2-7, with D possibly TRBD2 on 5 matching bases. With 3 bases removed from V and 0 bases from J, the gap between germline ends came to 12 bases. Germline CDR1 is MNHEY and CDR2 is SMNVEV (reference sequence). The CDR3 is made up of 15 amino acids.